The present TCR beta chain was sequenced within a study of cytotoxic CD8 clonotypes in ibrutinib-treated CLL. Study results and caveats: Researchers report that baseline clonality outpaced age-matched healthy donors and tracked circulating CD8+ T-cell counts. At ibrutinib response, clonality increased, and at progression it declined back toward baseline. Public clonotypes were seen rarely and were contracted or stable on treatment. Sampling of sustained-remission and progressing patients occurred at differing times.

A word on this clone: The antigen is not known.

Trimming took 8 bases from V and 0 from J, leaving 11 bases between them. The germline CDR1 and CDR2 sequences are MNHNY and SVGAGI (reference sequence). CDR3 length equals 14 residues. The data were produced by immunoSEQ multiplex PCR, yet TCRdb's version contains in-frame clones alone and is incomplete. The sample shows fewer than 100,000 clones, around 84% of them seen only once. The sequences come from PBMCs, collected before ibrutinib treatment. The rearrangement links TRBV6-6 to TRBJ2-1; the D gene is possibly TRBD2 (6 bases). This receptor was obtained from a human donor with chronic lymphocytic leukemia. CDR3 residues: CASVKGGSYNEQFF. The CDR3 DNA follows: TGTGCCAGCGTGAAGGGAGGCTCCTACAATGAGCAGTTCTTC.